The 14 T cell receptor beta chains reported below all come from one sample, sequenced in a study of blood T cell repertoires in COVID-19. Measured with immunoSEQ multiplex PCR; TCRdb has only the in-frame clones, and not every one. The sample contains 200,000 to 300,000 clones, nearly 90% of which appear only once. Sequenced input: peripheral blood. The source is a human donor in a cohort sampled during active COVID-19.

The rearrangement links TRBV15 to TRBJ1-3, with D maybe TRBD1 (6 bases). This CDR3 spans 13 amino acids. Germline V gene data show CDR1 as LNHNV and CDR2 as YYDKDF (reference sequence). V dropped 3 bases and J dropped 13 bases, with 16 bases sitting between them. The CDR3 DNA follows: TGTGCCACCAGCAGGGGTGTTGCAGGGGTAATATATTTT. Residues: CATSRGVAGVIYF.

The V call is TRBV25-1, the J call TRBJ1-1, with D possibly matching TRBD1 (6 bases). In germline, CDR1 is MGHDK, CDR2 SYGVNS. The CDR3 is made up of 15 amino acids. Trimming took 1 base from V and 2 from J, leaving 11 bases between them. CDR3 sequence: CASSESSGGNTEAFF. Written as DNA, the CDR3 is TGTGCCAGCAGTGAATCATCGGGGGGCAACACTGAAGCTTTCTTT. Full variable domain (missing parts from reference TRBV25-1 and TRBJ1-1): EADIYQTPRYLVIGTGKKITLECSQTMGHDKMYWYQQDPGMELHLIHYSYGVNSTEKGDLSSESTVSRIRTEHFPLTLESARPSHTSQYLCASSESSGGNTEAFFGQGTRLTVV.

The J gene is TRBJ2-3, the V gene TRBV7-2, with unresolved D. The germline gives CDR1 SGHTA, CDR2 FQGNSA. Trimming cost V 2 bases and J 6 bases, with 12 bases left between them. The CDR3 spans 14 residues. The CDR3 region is CASSLSSRSDTQYF. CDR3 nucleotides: TGTGCCAGCAGCTTATCCTCGAGGTCGGATACGCAGTATTTT.

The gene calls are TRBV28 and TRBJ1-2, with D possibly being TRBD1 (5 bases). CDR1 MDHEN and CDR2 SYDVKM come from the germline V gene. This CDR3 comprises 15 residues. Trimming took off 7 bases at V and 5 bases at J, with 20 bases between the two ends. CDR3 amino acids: CASTEGVTLWYGYTF. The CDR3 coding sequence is TGTGCCAGCACCGAAGGGGTGACACTTTGGTATGGCTACACCTTC.

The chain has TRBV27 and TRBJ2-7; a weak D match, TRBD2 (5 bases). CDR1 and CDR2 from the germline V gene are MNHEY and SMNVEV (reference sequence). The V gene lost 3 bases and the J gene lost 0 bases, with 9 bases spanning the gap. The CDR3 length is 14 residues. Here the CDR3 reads CASSFTTNSYEQYF. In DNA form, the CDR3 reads TGTGCCAGCAGTTTCACGACTAACTCCTACGAGCAGTACTTC.

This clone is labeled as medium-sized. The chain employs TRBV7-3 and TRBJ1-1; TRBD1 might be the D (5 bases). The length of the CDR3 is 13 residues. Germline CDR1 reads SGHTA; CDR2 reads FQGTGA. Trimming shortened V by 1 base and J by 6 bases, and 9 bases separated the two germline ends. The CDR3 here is CASSLNRGAEAFF. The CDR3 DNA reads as TGTGCCAGCAGCTTAAACCGGGGGGCTGAAGCTTTCTTT.

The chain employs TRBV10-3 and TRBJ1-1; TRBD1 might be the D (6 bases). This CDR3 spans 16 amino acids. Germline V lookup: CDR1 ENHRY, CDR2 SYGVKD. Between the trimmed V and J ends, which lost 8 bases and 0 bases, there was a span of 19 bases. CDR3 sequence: CAISSGDTLMNTEAFF. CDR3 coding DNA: TGTGCCATCTCTAGCGGGGACACCCTAATGAACACTGAAGCTTTCTTT.

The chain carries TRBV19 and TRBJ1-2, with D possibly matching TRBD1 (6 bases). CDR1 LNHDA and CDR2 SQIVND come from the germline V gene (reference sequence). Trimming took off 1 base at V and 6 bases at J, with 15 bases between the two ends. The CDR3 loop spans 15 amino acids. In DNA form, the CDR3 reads TGTGCCAGTAGTATAGGTTTGGGACAATCACATGGCTACACCTTC. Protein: CASSIGLGQSHGYTF.

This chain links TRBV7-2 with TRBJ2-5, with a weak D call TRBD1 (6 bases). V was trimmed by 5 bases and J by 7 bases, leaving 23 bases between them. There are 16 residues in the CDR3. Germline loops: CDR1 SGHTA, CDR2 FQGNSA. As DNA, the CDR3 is TGTGCCAGCAGCGCCCCTCCGGGACACGGGAAAGGGACCCAGTACTTC. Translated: CASSAPPGHGKGTQYF.

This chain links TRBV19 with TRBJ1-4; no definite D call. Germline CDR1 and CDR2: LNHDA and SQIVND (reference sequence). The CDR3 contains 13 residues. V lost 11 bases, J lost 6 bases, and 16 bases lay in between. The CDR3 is CASSGQRDEKLFF. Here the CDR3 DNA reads TGTGCCTCCTCTGGGCAGAGGGATGAAAAACTGTTTTTT. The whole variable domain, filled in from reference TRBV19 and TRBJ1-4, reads DGGITQSPKYLFRKEGQNVTLSCEQNLNHDAMYWYRQDPGQGLRLIYYSQIVNDFQKGDIAEGYSVSREKKESFPLTVTSAQKNPTAFYLCASSGQRDEKLFFGSGTQLSVL.

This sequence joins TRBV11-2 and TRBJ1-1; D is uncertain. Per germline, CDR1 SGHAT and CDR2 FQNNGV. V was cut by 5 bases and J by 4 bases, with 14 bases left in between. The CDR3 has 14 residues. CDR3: CASSPINSGTEAFF. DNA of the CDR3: TGTGCCAGCAGCCCCATAAACTCCGGCACTGAAGCTTTCTTT.

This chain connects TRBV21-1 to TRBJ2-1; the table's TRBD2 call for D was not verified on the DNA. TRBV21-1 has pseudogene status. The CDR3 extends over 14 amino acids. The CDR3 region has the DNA TGTGCCAGCAGCGCCCCGGGCTCCTACAATGAGCAGTTCTTC. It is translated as CASSAPGSYNEQFF.

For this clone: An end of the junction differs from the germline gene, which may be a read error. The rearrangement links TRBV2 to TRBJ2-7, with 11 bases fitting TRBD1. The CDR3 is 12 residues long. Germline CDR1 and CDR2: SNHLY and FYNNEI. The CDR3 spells CASSEISGQGGF. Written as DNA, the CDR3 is TGTGCCAGCAGTGAAATCTCGGGACAGGGGGGGTTC.

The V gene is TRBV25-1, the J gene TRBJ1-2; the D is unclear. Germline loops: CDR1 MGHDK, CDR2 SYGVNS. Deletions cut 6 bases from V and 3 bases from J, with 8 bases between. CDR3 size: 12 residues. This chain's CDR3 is CASSSGYYGYTF. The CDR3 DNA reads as TGTGCCAGCAGCTCAGGATACTATGGCTACACCTTC.